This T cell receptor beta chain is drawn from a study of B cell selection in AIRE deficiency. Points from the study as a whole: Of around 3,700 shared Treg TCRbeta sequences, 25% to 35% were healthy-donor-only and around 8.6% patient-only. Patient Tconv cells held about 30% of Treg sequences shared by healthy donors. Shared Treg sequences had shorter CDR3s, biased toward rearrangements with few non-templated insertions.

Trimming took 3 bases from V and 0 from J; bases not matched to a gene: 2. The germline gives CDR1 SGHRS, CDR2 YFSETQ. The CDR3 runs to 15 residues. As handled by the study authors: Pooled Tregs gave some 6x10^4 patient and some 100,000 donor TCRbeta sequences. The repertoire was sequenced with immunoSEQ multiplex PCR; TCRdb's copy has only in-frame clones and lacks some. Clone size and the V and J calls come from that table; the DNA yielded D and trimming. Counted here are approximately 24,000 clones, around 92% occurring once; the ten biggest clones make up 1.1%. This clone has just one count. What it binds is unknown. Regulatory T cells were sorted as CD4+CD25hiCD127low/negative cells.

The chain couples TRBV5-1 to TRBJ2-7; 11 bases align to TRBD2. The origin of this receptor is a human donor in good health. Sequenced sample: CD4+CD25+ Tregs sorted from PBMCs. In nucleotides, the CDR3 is TGCGCCAGCAGCTATAGCGGGGGGGCCTCCTACGAGCAGTACTTC. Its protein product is CASSYSGGASYEQYF.